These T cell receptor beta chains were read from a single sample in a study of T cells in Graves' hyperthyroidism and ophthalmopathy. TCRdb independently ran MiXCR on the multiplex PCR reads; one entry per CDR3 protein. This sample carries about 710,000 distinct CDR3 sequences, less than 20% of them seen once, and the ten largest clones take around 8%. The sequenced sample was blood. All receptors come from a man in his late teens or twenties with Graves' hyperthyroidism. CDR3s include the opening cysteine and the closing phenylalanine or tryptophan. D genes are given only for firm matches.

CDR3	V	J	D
CSARDPMDGTNTEAFF	TRBV20-1	TRBJ1-1	-
CSALTSGRPPYNEQFF	TRBV20-1	TRBJ2-1	TRBD2
CASSLPRNEQYF	TRBV12-3/TRBV12-4	TRBJ2-7	-
CASSRTSGADNEQFF	TRBV7-9	TRBJ2-1	TRBD2
CASSLSAGGREKLFF	TRBV9	TRBJ1-4	-
CASSPRWGREVNEQFF	TRBV11-2	TRBJ2-1	TRBD2
CARSGGGNEKLFF	TRBV10-3	TRBJ1-4	-
CASSTPGRETQYF	TRBV28	TRBJ2-5	-
CASRAMGAVSYEQYF	TRBV7-6	TRBJ2-7	-
CASSQAGVAYEQYF	TRBV4-2	TRBJ2-7	-
CASSDPSGSTDTQYF	TRBV2	TRBJ2-3	TRBD2
CASSLRRGAVQETQYF	TRBV7-2	TRBJ2-5	-
CASSRAAISNEQFF	TRBV18	TRBJ2-1	-
CASSLQTRDREQFF	TRBV11-2	TRBJ2-1	TRBD1
CASRLSGSSYNEQFF	TRBV27	TRBJ2-1	TRBD2
CASSESRRMQYF	TRBV10-2	TRBJ2-7	-
CASSHNTGQVTSGNTGELFF	TRBV6-2/TRBV6-3	TRBJ2-2	-
CASSQVIWDSGNTIYF	TRBV4-3	TRBJ1-3	-
CASRLDRANTEAFF	TRBV6-1	TRBJ1-1	TRBD1
CASSGARTGSSYEQYF	TRBV28	TRBJ2-7	TRBD1
CASSLKRTGYTEAFF	TRBV7-2	TRBJ1-1	-
CASSSGTGLRNTIYF	TRBV18	TRBJ1-3	TRBD1
CASSEPPGQGKETQYF	TRBV2	TRBJ2-5	TRBD1
CASSLVAVNTEAFF	TRBV5-1	TRBJ1-1	-
CARGLAQNEQFF	TRBV2	TRBJ2-1	TRBD2
CASSQRQRTSSPLHF	TRBV4-2	TRBJ1-6	-
CSAYESGVGNTEAFF	TRBV20-1	TRBJ1-1	-
CASSERGPNYGYTF	TRBV2	TRBJ1-2	TRBD1
CASSLEPSSYEQYF	TRBV7-9	TRBJ2-7	-
CATSDPTGGKTDTQYF	TRBV24-1	TRBJ2-3	TRBD1